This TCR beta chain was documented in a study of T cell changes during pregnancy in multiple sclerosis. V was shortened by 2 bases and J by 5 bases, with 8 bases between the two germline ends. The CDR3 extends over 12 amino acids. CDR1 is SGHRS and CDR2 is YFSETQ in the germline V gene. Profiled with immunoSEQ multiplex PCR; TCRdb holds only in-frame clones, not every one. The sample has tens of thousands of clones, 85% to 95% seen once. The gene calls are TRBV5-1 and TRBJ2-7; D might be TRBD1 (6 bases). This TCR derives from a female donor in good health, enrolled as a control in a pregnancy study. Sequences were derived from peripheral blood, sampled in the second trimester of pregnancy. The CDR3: CASSFRGDEQYF. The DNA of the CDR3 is TGCGCCAGCAGCTTCAGGGGTGACGAGCAGTACTTC.